The TCR beta chain described here comes from a study of blood T cell repertoires in COVID-19. Study overall: Some COVID-19 samples were acute and others convalescent; all came from the United States, Italy and Spain. The analysed material was cDNA or gDNA that came from T cells, B-cell-depleted T cells, or PBMCs.

Profiled with immunoSEQ multiplex PCR; TCRdb holds only in-frame clones, not every one. The sample includes 60,000 or so clones, 60% to 85% of them seen just once. This clonotype was sampled from a man aged 30-40 years with COVID-19, enrolled during active disease. The source material was peripheral blood.

This chain's CDR3 is CASSYTGFTGELFF. For the CDR3, the DNA is TGTGCCAGCAGTTACACAGGGTTCACCGGGGAGCTGTTTTTT. The chain recombines TRBV6-2 or TRBV6-3 with TRBJ2-2, with D possibly being TRBD1 (6 bases). V was trimmed by 2 bases and J by 4 bases, leaving 8 bases between them. The CDR3 contains 14 residues. The germline gives CDR1 MNHEY, CDR2 SVGEGT.